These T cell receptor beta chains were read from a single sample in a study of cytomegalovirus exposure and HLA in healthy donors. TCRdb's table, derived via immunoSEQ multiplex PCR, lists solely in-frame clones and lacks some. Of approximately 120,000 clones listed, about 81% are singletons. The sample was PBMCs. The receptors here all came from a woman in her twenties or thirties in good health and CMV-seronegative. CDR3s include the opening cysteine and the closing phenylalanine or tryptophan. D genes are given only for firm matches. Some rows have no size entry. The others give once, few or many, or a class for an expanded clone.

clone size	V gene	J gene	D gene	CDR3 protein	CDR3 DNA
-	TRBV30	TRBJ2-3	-	CAWSAQGLFTDTQYF	TGTGCCTGGAGCGCCCAGGGGTTGTTTACAGATACGCAGTATTTT
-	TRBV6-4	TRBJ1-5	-	CASRVKQGAGNQPQHF	TGTGCCAGCAGGGTAAAACAGGGAGCCGGCAATCAGCCCCAGCATTTT
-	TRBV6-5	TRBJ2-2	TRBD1	CASSYSTGVTGELFF	TGTGCCAGCAGTTACTCGACAGGGGTCACCGGGGAGCTGTTTTTT
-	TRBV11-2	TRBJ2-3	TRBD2	CASRGRGFSTDTQYF	TGTGCCAGCAGAGGGAGGGGTTTTAGCACAGATACGCAGTATTTT
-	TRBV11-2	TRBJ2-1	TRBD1	CASSFRDRDYNEQFF	TGTGCCAGCAGCTTCAGGGACAGGGATTACAATGAGCAGTTCTTC
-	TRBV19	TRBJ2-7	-	CASSPGQFYEQYF	TGTGCCAGTAGTCCTGGACAGTTCTACGAGCAGTACTTC
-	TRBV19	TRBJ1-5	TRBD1	CASKNLGTGDSNQPQHF	TGTGCCAGTAAGAATCTCGGGACAGGGGATAGCAATCAGCCCCAGCATTTT
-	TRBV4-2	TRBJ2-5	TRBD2	CASSQEVLAGQETQYF	TGTGCCAGCAGCCAAGAAGTCCTAGCGGGCCAAGAGACCCAGTACTTC
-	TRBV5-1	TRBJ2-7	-	CASSATAGSYEQYF	TGCGCCAGCTCCGCGACGGCAGGCTCCTACGAGCAGTACTTC
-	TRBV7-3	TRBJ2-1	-	CASSLSGPYNEQFF	TGTGCCAGCAGCTTAAGCGGCCCCTACAATGAGCAGTTCTTC
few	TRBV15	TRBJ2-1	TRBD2	CATSRVGAGAPEQFF	TGTGCCACCAGCAGAGTAGGAGCGGGAGCACCTGAGCAGTTCTTC
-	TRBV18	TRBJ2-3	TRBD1	CASSPGQGGTDTQYF	TGTGCCAGCTCCCCCGGGCAGGGGGGCACAGATACGCAGTATTTT
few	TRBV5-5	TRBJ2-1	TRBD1	CASSPGRGQYNEQFF	TGTGCCAGCAGCCCCGGCAGGGGGCAGTACAATGAGCAGTTCTTC
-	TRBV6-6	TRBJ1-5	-	CASSKPGNQPQHF	TGTGCCAGCAGTAAACCAGGGAATCAGCCCCAGCATTTT
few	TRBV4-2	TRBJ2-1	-	CASSQDRAGHNEQFF	TGTGCCAGCAGCCAAGATCGGGCAGGGCACAATGAGCAGTTCTTC
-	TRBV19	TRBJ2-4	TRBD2	CASSVRTSRLNQAKNIQYF	TGTGCCAGTAGCGTACGGACTAGCCGCCTAAACCAAGCCAAAAACATTCAGTACTTC
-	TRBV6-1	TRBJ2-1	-	CASSEGFWAARGNEQFF	TGTGCCAGCAGTGAAGGGTTTTGGGCAGCCAGGGGAAATGAGCAGTTCTTC
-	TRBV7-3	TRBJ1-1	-	CASSLGHSNTEAFF	TGTGCCAGCAGCTTGGGACACTCGAACACTGAAGCTTTCTTT
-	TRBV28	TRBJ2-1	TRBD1	CASSLGDRDNEQFF	TGTGCCAGCAGTTTAGGGGACAGGGACAATGAGCAGTTCTTC
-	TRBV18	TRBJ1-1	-	CASSPPGGNTEAFF	TGTGCCAGCTCACCACCAGGGGGGAACACTGAAGCTTTCTTT
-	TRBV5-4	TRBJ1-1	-	CASSLGAGGMNTEAFF	TGTGCCAGCAGCTTGGGGGCAGGAGGAATGAACACTGAAGCTTTCTTT
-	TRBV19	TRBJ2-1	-	CASSISGNYNEQFF	TGTGCCAGTAGTATCTCCGGGAACTACAATGAGCAGTTCTTC
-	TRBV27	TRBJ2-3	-	CASSLSMGRGTQYF	TGTGCCAGCAGTTTATCCATGGGGCGGGGTACGCAGTATTTT
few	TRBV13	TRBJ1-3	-	CASSRISVSGNTIYF	TGTGCCAGCAGCCGAATTAGCGTCTCTGGAAACACCATATATTTT
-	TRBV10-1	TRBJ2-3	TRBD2	CASSPGGRGGVNTQYF	TGCGCCAGCAGCCCAGGTGGGCGGGGGGGCGTGAATACGCAGTATTTT
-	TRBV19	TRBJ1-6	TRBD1	CASSHGQGNSPLHF	TGTGCCAGTAGTCACGGACAGGGGAATTCACCCCTCCACTTT
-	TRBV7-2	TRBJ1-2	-	CASSFWEGEGGYTF	TGTGCCAGCAGCTTTTGGGAGGGAGAGGGTGGCTACACCTTC
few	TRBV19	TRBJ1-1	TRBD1	CASSPQGEADTEAFF	TGTGCCAGTAGTCCTCAGGGGGAGGCGGACACTGAAGCTTTCTTT
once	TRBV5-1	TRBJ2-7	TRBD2	CASSLFSGGLYEQYF	TGCGCCAGCAGCTTGTTCTCGGGAGGGTTGTACGAGCAGTACTTC
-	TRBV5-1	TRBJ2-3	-	CASSSLPGTGTDTQYF	TGCGCCAGCAGCTCATTGCCGGGAACCGGGACAGATACGCAGTATTTT
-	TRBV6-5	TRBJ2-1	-	CASSFPGTEQFF	TGTGCCAGCAGTTTCCCCGGGACAGAGCAGTTCTTC
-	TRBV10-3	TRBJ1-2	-	CAISGITGTANYGYTF	TGTGCCATCAGTGGGATAACAGGGACCGCAAACTATGGCTACACCTTC
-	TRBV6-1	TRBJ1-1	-	CASSEDGDTEAFF	TGTGCCAGCAGTGAAGACGGTGACACTGAAGCTTTCTTT
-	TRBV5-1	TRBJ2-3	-	CASSLEGHPTDTQYF	TGCGCCAGCAGCTTGGAAGGACACCCCACAGATACGCAGTATTTT
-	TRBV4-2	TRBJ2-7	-	CASSQVERGAPYEQYF	TGTGCCAGCAGCCAAGTTGAACGGGGGGCCCCCTACGAGCAGTACTTC
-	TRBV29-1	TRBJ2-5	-	CSVVPSGYGQETQYF	TGCAGCGTTGTCCCGTCAGGGTATGGCCAAGAGACCCAGTACTTC
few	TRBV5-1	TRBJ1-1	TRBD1	CASSGGTASDMKNTEAFF	TGCGCCAGCAGCGGAGGGACAGCTTCGGACATGAAGAACACTGAAGCTTTCTTT
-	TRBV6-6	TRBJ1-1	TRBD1	CASYRGVGRGTEAFF	TGTGCCAGCTACAGGGGGGTTGGTCGAGGCACTGAAGCTTTCTTT
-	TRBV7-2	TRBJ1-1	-	CASSLVQVGTEAFF	TGTGCCAGCAGCTTAGTTCAGGTTGGCACTGAAGCTTTCTTT
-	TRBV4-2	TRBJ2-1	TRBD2	CASSQVTSGGLHSYNEQFF	TGTGCCAGCAGCCAAGTAACTAGCGGGGGCCTACACTCCTACAATGAGCAGTTCTTC
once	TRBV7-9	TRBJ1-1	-	CASSLGWRSTEAFF	TGTGCCAGCAGCTTAGGATGGAGGAGCACTGAAGCTTTCTTT
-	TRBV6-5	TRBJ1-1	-	CASSYSAVAGTEAFF	TGTGCCAGCAGTTACTCGGCCGTCGCGGGCACTGAAGCTTTCTTT
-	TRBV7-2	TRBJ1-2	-	CASSLWGGDGYTF	TGTGCCAGCAGCTTATGGGGCGGGGATGGCTACACCTTC
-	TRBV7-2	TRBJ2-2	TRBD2	CASSLVLAGTSNTGELFF	TGTGCCAGCAGCTTAGTTCTAGCGGGGACCTCGAACACCGGGGAGCTGTTTTTT
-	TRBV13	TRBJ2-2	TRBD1	CASSFVSRGLSTGELFF	TGTGCCAGCAGCTTTGTATCCAGGGGGCTGAGCACCGGGGAGCTGTTTTTT
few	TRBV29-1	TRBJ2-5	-	CSSGGGPETQYF	TGCAGCTCTGGTGGAGGCCCAGAGACCCAGTACTTC
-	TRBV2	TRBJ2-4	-	CASSEARTTYIQYF	TGTGCCAGCAGTGAGGCCCGGACTACGTACATTCAGTACTTC
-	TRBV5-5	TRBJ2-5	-	CASSLPGKETQYF	TGTGCCAGCAGCTTGCCCGGGAAAGAGACCCAGTACTTC
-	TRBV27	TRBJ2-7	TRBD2	CASSFGLAAIDEQYF	TGTGCCAGCAGTTTCGGGCTAGCGGCTATAGACGAGCAGTACTTC